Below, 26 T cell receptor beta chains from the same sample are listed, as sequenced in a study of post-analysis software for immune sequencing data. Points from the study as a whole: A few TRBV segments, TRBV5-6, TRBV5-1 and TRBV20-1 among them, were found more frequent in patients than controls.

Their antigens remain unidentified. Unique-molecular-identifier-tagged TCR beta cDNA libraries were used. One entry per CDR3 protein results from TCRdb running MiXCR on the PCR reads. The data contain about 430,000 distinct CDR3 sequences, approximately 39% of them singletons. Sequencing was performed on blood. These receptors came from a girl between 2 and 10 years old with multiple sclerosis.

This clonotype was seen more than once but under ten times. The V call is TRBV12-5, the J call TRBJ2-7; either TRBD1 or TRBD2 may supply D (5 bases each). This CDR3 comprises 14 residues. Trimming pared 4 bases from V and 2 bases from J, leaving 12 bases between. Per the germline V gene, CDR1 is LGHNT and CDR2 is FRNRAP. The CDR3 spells CASGSTGRPYEQYF. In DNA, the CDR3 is TGTGCTAGTGGTTCTACGGGACGGCCCTACGAGCAGTACTTC.

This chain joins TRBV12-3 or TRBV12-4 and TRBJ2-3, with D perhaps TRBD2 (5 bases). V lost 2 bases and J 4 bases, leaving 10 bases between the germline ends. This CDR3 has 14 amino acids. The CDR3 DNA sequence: TGTGCCAGCAGTTTAACCGGAGGCGCAGATACGCAGTATTTT. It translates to CASSLTGGADTQYF.

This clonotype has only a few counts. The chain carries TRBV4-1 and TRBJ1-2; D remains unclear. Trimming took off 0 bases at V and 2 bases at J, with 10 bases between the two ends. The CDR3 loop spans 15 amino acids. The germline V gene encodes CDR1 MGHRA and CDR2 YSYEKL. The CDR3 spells CASSQDNSQNYGYTF. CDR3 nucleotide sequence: TGCGCCAGCAGCCAAGATAATTCCCAGAACTATGGCTACACCTTC.

This CDR3 reads CASSQERGYGYTF. As DNA, the CDR3 is TGTGCCAGCAGCCAAGAGAGGGGCTATGGCTACACCTTC. The chain combines TRBV3-1 with TRBJ1-2; D may be TRBD1 (5 bases). V lost 0 bases and J lost 4, with 6 bases in between. The germline V gene has CDR1 LGHDT and CDR2 YNNKEL (reference sequence). This CDR3 is 13 amino acids long.

The CDR3 protein is CASSPLDGNSYEQYF. In nucleotides, the CDR3 is TGTGCCAGCAGCCCCTTGGACGGAAACTCCTACGAGCAGTACTTC. The chain uses TRBV28 and TRBJ2-7; D uncertain. Germline V gene lookup returns CDR1 MDHEN and CDR2 SYDVKM. CDR3 length: 15 amino acids. The V end was cut by 6 bases, the J end by 0 bases, with 15 bases between.

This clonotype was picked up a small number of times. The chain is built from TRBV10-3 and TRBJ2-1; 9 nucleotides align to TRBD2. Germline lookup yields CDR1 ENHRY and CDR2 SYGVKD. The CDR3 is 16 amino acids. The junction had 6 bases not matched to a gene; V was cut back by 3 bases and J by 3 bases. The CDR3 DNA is TGTGCCATCAGTGAATCTAGCGGGAACATCTACAATGAGCAGTTCTTC. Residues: CAISESSGNIYNEQFF.

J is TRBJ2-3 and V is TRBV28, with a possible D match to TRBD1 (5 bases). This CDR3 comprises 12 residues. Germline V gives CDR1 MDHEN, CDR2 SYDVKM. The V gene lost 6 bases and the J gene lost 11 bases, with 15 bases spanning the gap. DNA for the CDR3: TGTGCCAGCAGGGGATCAGGGTCCCTGCAGTATTTT. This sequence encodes CASRGSGSLQYF.

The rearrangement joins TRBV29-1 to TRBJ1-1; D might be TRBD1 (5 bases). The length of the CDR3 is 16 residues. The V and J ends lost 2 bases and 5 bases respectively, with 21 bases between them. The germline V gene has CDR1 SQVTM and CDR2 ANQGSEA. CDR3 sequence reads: CSVERRAGSDLTEAFF. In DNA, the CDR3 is TGCAGCGTTGAAAGAAGGGCAGGGAGTGATTTGACTGAAGCTTTCTTT.

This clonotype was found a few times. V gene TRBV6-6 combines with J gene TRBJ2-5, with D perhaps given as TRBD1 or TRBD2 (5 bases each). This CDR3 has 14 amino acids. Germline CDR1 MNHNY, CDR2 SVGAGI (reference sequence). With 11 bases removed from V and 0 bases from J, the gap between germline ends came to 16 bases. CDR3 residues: CAAGTALDQETQYF. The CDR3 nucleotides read TGTGCCGCCGGGACGGCTTTAGACCAAGAGACCCAGTACTTC.

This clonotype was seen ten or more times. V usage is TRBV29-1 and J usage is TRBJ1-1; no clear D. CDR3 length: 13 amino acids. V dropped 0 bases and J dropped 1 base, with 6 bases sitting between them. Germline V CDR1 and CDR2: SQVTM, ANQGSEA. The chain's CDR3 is CSVEDPANTEAFF. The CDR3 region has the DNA TGCAGCGTTGAAGATCCGGCGAACACTGAAGCTTTCTTT.

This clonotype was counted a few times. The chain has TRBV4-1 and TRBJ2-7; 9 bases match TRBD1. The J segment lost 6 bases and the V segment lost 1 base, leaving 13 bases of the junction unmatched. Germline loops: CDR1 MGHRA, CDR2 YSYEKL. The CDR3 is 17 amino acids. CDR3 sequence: CASSQALWGTGIGEQYF. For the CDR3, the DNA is TGCGCCAGCAGCCAAGCCCTTTGGGGGACAGGGATCGGCGAGCAGTACTTC.

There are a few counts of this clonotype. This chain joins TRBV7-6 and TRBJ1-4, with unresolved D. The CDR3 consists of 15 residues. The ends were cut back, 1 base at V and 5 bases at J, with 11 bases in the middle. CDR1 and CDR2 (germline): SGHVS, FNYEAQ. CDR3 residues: CASSLGPEENEKLFF. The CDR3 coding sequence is TGTGCCAGCAGCTTAGGTCCAGAGGAAAATGAAAAACTGTTTTTT.

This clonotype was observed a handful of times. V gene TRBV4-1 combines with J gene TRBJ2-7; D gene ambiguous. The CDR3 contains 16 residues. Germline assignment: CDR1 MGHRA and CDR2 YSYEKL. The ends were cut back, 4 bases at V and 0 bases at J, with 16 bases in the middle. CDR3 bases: TGCGCCAGCAGCCCCCCTGCGCTACCGGGCTCCTACGAGCAGTACTTC. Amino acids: CASSPPALPGSYEQYF.

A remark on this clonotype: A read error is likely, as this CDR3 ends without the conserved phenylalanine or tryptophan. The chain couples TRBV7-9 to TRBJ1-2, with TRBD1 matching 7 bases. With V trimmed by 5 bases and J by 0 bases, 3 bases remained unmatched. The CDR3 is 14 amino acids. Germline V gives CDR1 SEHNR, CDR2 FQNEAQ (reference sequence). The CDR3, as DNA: TGTGCCAGCAGCCTTGGACAGGCTAACTATGGCTACACCTGC. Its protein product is CASSLGQANYGYTC.

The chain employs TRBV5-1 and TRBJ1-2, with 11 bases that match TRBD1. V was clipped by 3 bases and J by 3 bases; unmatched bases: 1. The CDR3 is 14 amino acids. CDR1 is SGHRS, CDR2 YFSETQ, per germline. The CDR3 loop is CASSWTGGDYGYTF. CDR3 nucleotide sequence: TGCGCCAGCAGCTGGACAGGGGGCGACTATGGCTACACCTTC.

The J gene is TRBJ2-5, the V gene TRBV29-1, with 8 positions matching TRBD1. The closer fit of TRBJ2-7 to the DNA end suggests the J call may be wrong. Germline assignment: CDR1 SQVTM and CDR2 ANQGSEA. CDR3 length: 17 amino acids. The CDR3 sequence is CSVERDRGFPLDSEQYF. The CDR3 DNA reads TGCAGCGTTGAACGAGACAGGGGATTTCCCCTCGATAGCGAGCAGTACTTC.

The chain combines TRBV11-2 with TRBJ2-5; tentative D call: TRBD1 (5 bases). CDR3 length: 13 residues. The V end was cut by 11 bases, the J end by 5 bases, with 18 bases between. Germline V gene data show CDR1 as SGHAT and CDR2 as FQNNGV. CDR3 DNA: TGTGCCTCCTCGGCAGGGTCTGGGGAGACCCAGTACTTC. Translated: CASSAGSGETQYF.

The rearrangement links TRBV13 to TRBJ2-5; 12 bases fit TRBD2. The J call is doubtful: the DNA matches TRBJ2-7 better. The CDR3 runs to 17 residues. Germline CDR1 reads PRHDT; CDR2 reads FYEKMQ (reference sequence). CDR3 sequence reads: CASSRQIRTSGEDEQYF. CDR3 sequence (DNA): TGTGCCAGCAGCCGACAGATCCGGACTAGCGGGGAGGACGAGCAGTACTTC.

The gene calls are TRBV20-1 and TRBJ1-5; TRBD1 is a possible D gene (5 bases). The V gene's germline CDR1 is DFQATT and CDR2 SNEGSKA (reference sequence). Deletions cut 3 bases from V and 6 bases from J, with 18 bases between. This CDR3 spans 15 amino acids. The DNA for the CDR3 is TGCAGTGCTAGTGGGTTGGACGTTGGGGGTCAGCCCCAGCATTTT. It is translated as CSASGLDVGGQPQHF.

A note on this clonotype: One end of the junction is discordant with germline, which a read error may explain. For the CDR3, the DNA is TGTGCTAGCAGCTTAGCCAGCGGGAGTGATGAGCAGTTCTTC. It yields the protein CASSLASGSDEQFF. The chain uses TRBV7-7 and TRBJ2-1, with 8 bases fitting TRBD2. This CDR3 comprises 14 residues. Germline V gene sequence: CDR1 SSHAT, CDR2 FNYEAQ (reference sequence). Full variable domain (outside the CDR3, taken from reference TRBV7-7 and TRBJ2-1): GAGVSQSPRYKVTKRGQDVTLRCDPISSHATLYWYQQALGQGPEFLTYFNYEAQPDKSGLPSDRFSAERPEGSISTLTIQRTEQRDSAMYRCASSLASGSDEQFFGPGTRLTVL.

The CDR3 loop is CSARDGSSTDTQYF. CDR3 bases: TGCAGTGCTAGAGACGGCTCTAGCACAGATACGCAGTATTTT. The rearrangement links TRBV20-1 to TRBJ2-3; D is unresolved. Deletions cut 0 bases from V and 0 bases from J, with 7 bases between. CDR1 DFQATT and CDR2 SNEGSKA come from the germline V gene (reference sequence). The CDR3 sequence is 14 residues long.

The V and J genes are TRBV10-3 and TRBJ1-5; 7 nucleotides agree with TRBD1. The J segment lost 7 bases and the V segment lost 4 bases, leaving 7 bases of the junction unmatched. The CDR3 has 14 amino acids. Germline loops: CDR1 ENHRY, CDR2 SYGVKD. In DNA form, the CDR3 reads TGTGCCATCAGTGGTGGTACAGGGGACCAGCCCCAGCATTTT. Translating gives CAISGGTGDQPQHF.

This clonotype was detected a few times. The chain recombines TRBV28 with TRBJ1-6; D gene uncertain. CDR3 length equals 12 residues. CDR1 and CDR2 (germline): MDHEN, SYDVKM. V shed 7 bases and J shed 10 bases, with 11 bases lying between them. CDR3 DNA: TGTGCCAGCACCTCCCGCGAATCACCCCTCCACTTT. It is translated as CASTSRESPLHF.

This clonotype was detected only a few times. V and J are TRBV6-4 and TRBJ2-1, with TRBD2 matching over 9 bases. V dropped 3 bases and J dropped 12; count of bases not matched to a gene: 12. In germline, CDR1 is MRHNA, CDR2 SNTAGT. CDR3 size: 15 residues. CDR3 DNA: TGTGCCAGCAGTGAATTAGCGGGAGAGTATAGGAGGCAGTTCTTC. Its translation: CASSELAGEYRRQFF.

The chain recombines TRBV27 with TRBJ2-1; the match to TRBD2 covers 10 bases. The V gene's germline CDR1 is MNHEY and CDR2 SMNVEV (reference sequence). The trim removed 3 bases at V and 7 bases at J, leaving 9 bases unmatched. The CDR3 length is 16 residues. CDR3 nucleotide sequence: TGTGCCAGCAGTTTCTCCGGGACTAGCGTCTTAAATGAGCAGTTCTTC. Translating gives CASSFSGTSVLNEQFF.

CDR3 loop: CATHKSTDTQYF. The CDR3 bases are TGTGCCACCCATAAGAGTACAGATACGCAGTATTTT. The chain couples TRBV6-5 to TRBJ2-3, with D uncertain. The germline CDR1 and CDR2 sequences are MNHEY and SVGAGI. This CDR3 contains 12 residues. Trimming left V 10 bases short and J 3 bases short, with 11 bases between.